Listed below are T cell receptor beta chains from one sample, sequenced in a study of cytomegalovirus exposure and HLA in healthy donors. Profiling relied on immunoSEQ multiplex PCR, and the TCRdb table lists in-frame clones only, not all of them. The sample lists 170,000 or so clones; roughly 87% were seen once. Specimen: PBMCs. The origin of the receptors is a woman aged 50 to 60 in good health and CMV-seronegative. Both conserved end residues are part of each CDR3. Fields, in order: CDR3 length, V gene, J gene, D gene, clone size, CDR3 DNA, CDR3 protein. The D gene is left open where the match is weak. Size tells how often a clone was seen (once, few, many) or the class of an expanded clone, and some rows leave it out.

19	TRBV19	TRBJ1-5	TRBD1	.	TGTGCCAGTAGTATAACCGGGACAGGGGGCGTCTTCGGCAATCAGCCCCAGCATTTT	CASSITGTGGVFGNQPQHF
13	TRBV15	TRBJ1-5	.	.	TGTGCCACCAGCAGTATGAGCAATCAGCCCCAGCATTTT	CATSSMSNQPQHF
14	TRBV5-4	TRBJ1-1	.	.	TGTGCCAGCAGCCCGAAACAGGAGAACACTGAAGCTTTCTTT	CASSPKQENTEAFF
15	TRBV18	TRBJ1-1	TRBD1	.	TGTGCCAGCTCACAGTTCGAACAGGGGACCACTGAAGCTTTCTTT	CASSQFEQGTTEAFF
16	TRBV7-2	TRBJ1-2	TRBD1	once	TGTGCCAGCAGCTTCGACGTGACAGGGGGCTCAAATGGCTACACCTTC	CASSFDVTGGSNGYTF
14	TRBV5-1	TRBJ2-5	TRBD2	.	TGCGCCAGCAGCTACCTAGCGGGAGGAGAGACCCAGTACTTC	CASSYLAGGETQYF
14	TRBV11-2	TRBJ1-6	TRBD1	.	TGTGCCAGCAGCCCGACAGGGGCAAGTTCACCCCTCCACTTT	CASSPTGASSPLHF
14	TRBV29-1	TRBJ2-3	TRBD2	.	TGCAGCGCCAGTGGCGGGAGGGGCACAGATACGCAGTATTTT	CSASGGRGTDTQYF
16	TRBV7-9	TRBJ2-7	.	.	TGTGCCAGCAGCCCTCCAGAAGCGGAGAGCTCCTACGAGCAGTACTTC	CASSPPEAESSYEQYF
14	TRBV9	TRBJ2-7	.	once	TGTGCCAGCAGCGCGCAGGGGGGCCGCTACGAGCAGTACTTC	CASSAQGGRYEQYF
16	TRBV4-1	TRBJ2-1	TRBD2	.	TGCGCCAGCAGCCAAGGGCTAGCGGGACTACACAATGAGCAGTTCTTC	CASSQGLAGLHNEQFF
16	TRBV5-1	TRBJ2-3	.	.	TGCGCCAGCAGCTTGGGGGGACTGACTAGCACAGATACGCAGTATTTT	CASSLGGLTSTDTQYF
14	TRBV4-3	TRBJ2-1	TRBD2	.	TGCGCCAGCAGCCAAGGGAATGCAGGGACTAAGCAGTTCTTC	CASSQGNAGTKQFF
14	TRBV30	TRBJ2-7	.	once	TGTGCCTGGAGTCCACGGTTACCACTACTCGAGCAGTACTTC	CAWSPRLPLLEQYF
13	TRBV27	TRBJ2-7	TRBD1	.	TGTGCCAGCGGGACCACAGGGGCCTACGAGCAGTACTTC	CASGTTGAYEQYF
15	TRBV5-4	TRBJ1-1	.	.	TGTGCCAGCAGCTCCTTTTTAGGGGGGGGCACTGAAGCTTTCTTT	CASSSFLGGGTEAFF